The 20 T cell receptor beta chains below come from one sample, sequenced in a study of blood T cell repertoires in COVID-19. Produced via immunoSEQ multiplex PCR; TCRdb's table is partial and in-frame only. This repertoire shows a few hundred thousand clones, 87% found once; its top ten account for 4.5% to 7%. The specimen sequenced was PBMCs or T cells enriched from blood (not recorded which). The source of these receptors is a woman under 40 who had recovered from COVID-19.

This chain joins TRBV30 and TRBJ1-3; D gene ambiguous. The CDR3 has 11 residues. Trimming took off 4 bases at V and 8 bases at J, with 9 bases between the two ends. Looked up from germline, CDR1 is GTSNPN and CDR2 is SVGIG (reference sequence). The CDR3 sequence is CAWMRRDTIYF. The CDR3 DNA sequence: TGTGCCTGGATGCGACGGGACACCATATATTTT. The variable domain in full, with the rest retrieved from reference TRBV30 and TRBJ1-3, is SQTIHQWPATLVQPVGSPLSLECTVEGTSNPNLYWYRQAAGRGLQLLFYSVGIGQISSEVPQNLSASRPQDRQFILSSKKLLLSDSGFYLCAWMRRDTIYFGEGSWLTVV.

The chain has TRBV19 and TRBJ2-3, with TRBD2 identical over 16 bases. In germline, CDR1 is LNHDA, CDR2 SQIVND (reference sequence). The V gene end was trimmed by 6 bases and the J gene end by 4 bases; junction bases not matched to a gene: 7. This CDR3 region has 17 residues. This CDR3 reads CASSGTSGGADADTQYF. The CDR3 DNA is TGTGCCAGTAGCGGGACTAGCGGGGGGGCCGACGCAGATACGCAGTATTTT.

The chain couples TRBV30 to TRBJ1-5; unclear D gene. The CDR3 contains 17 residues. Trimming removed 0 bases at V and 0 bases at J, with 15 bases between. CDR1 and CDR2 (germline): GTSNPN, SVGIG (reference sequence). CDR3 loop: CAWSVRNNPYSNQPQHF. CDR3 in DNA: TGTGCCTGGAGTGTCAGGAATAACCCCTATAGCAATCAGCCCCAGCATTTT.

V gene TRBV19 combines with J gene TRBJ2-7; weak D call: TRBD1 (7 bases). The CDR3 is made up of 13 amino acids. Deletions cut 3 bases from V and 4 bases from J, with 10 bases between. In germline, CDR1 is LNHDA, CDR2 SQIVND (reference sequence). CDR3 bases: TGTGCCAGTAGTATCCAGGGGGGATACGAGCAGTACTTC. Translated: CASSIQGGYEQYF. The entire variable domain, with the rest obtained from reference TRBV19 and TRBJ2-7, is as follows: DGGITQSPKYLFRKEGQNVTLSCEQNLNHDAMYWYRQDPGQGLRLIYYSQIVNDFQKGDIAEGYSVSREKKESFPLTVTSAQKNPTAFYLCASSIQGGYEQYFGPGTRLTVT.

As DNA, the CDR3 is TGCGCCAGCAGCGGCCAGTGGCAGGAAAATTCACCCCTCCACTTT. Translating gives CASSGQWQENSPLHF. The chain uses TRBV5-1 and TRBJ1-6; D uncertain. V lost 4 bases to trimming and J lost 7 bases, with 15 bases between them. Germline-derived CDR1 and CDR2 are SGHRS and YFSETQ. CDR3 size: 15 residues.

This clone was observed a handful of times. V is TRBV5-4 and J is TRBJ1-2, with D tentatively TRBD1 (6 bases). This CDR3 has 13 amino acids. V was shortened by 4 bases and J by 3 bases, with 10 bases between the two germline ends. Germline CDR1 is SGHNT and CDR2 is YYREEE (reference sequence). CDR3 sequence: CASSQRTDYGYTF. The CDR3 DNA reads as TGTGCCAGCAGCCAGAGGACAGACTATGGCTACACCTTC.

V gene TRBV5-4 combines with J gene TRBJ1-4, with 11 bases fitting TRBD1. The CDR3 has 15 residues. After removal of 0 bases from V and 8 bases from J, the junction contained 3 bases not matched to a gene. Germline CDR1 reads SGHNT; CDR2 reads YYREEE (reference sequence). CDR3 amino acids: CASSLGTGGFEKLFF. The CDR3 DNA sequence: TGTGCCAGCAGCTTGGGGACAGGGGGCTTCGAAAAACTGTTTTTT.

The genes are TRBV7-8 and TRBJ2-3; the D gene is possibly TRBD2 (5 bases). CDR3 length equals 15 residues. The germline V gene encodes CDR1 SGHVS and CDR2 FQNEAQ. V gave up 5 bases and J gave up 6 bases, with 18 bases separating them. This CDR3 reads CASSPSMGVPDTQYF. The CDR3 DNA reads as TGTGCCAGCAGCCCAAGTATGGGAGTCCCCGATACGCAGTATTTT. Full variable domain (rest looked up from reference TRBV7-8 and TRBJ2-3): GAGVSQSPRYKVAKRGQDVALRCDPISGHVSLFWYQQALGQGPEFLTYFQNEAQLDKSGLPSDRFFAERPEGSVSTLKIQRTQQEDSAVYLCASSPSMGVPDTQYFGPGTRLTVL.

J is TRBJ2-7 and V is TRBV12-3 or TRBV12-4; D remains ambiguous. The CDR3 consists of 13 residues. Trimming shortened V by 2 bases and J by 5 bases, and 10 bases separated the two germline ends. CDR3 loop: CASSLRSIHEQYF. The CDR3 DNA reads TGTGCCAGCAGTTTACGGAGTATCCACGAGCAGTACTTC.

CDR3 coding DNA: TGTGCCTGTATCGACTATGGCTACACCTTC. Translation: CACIDYGYTF. The chain recombines TRBV30 with TRBJ1-2; D call uncertain. CDR3 length: 10 amino acids. V lost 6 bases and J lost 3, with 5 bases in between. Looked up from germline, CDR1 is GTSNPN and CDR2 is SVGIG (reference sequence).

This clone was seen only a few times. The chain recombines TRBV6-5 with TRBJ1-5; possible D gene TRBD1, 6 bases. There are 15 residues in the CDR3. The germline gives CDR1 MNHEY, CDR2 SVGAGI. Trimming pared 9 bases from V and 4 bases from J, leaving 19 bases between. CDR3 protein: CASKDRGSGNQPQHF. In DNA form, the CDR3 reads TGTGCCAGTAAGGATAGGGGGAGTGGTAATCAGCCCCAGCATTTT.

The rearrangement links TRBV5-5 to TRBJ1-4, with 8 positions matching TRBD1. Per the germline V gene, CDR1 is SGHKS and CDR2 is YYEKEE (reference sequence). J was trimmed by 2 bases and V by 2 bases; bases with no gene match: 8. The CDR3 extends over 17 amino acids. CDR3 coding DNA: TGTGCCAGCAGCTTCGACAGGGGACTTATGACTAATGAAAAACTGTTTTTT. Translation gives CASSFDRGLMTNEKLFF.

The CDR3 protein is CASRKELAGHSEQFF. As DNA, the CDR3 is TGTGCCAGCAGGAAAGAGTTAGCGGGGCATAGCGAGCAGTTCTTC. V usage is TRBV2 and J usage is TRBJ2-1; 8 bases match TRBD2. V lost 6 bases, J lost 10 bases, and 14 bases stayed unmatched. CDR1 is SNHLY and CDR2 is FYNNEI in the germline V gene. The CDR3 runs 15 residues.

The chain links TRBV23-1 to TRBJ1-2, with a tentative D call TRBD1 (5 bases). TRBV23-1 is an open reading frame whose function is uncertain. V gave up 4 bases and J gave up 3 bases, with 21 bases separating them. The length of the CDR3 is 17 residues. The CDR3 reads CASSLADSDGAYYGYTF. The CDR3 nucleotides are TGCGCCAGCAGTCTCGCCGACAGTGATGGCGCCTACTATGGCTACACCTTC.

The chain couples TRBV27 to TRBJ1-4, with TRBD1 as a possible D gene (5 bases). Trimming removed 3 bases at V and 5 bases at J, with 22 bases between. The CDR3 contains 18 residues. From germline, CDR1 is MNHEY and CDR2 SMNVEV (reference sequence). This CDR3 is CASSFLVAGRVRNEKLFF. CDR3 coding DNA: TGTGCCAGCAGTTTTTTAGTCGCAGGGCGCGTCCGCAATGAAAAACTGTTTTTT.

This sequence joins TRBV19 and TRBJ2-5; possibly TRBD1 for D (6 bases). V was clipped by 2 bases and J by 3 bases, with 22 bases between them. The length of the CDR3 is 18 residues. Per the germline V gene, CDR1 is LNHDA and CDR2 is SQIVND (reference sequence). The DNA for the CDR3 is TGTGCCAGTAGTATAAGGGGGATGTGGCCGGACCAAAAAGAGACCCAGTACTTC. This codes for CASSIRGMWPDQKETQYF.

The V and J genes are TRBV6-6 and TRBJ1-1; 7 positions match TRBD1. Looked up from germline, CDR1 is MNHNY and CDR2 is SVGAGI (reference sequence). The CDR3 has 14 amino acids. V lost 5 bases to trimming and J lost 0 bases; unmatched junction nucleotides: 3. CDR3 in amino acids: CASSRTGLNTEAFF. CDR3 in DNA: TGTGCCAGCAGTCGGACAGGCTTGAACACTGAAGCTTTCTTT.

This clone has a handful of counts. Here the CDR3 reads CASSERRGQPQHF. CDR3 in DNA: TGTGCCAGCAGTGAAAGGCGCGGTCAGCCCCAGCATTTT. The chain links TRBV6-1 to TRBJ1-5; no reliable D call. CDR1 and CDR2 from the germline V gene are MNHNS and SASEGT. Trimming removed 2 bases at V and 6 bases at J, with 8 bases between. The CDR3 totals 13 residues.

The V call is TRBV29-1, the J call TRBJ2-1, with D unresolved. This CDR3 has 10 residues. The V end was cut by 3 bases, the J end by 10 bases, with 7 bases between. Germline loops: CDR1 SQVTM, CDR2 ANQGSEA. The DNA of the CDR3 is TGCAGCGTTGAGACTTGGGAGCAGTTCTTC. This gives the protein CSVETWEQFF.

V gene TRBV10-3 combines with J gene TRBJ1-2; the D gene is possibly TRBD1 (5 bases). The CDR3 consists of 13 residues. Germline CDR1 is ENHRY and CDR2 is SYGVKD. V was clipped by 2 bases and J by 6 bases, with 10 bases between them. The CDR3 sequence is CAISEGAWDGYTF. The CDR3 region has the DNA TGTGCCATCAGTGAGGGGGCATGGGATGGCTACACCTTC.